The 4 T cell receptor beta chains in this list originate from one sample, sequenced in a study of T cells in localized non-small cell lung cancer. The method was immunoSEQ multiplex PCR; TCRdb's version includes in-frame clones alone and lacks a portion of them. The table has 40,000 to 65,000 clones, approximately 88% seen once. The sample here was peripheral blood mononuclear cells, taken before any cancer treatment. These receptors all come from a man aged 40 to 75 with stage III lung adenocarcinoma.

V is TRBV7-6 and J is TRBJ1-2, with D tentatively TRBD1 (5 bases). Germline CDR1 reads SGHVS; CDR2 reads FNYEAQ. This CDR3 is built from 13 residues. With 5 bases removed from V and 3 bases from J, the gap between germline ends came to 10 bases. The CDR3 bases are TGTGCCAGCAGCGGTCAGGGAGACTATGGCTACACCTTC. Translated, it gives CASSGQGDYGYTF.

The V call is TRBV11-2, the J call TRBJ2-7; D assignment may be TRBD1 or TRBD2 (6 bases each). Per the germline V gene, CDR1 is SGHAT and CDR2 is FQNNGV. CDR3 size: 13 residues. V shed 5 bases and J shed 6 bases, with 14 bases lying between them. The CDR3 spells CASSLSRGVEQYF. DNA of the CDR3: TGTGCCAGCAGCCTCAGTAGGGGGGTCGAGCAGTACTTC.

The chain couples TRBV19 to TRBJ2-3; TRBD2 matches at 8 bases. This CDR3 has 18 residues. Germline CDR1 is LNHDA and CDR2 is SQIVND (reference sequence). The trim removed 7 bases at V and 4 bases at J, leaving 19 bases unmatched. The DNA for the CDR3 is TGTGCCAGTATGGAAGGGGAGAGCGGGAGCCCCTTGGCAGATACGCAGTATTTT. The encoded protein is CASMEGESGSPLADTQYF.

This clone has only a few counts. The J gene is TRBJ2-2, the V gene TRBV19; maybe TRBD1 (6 bases). Trimming removed 9 bases from V and 4 bases from J, with 18 bases in between. Germline V gives CDR1 LNHDA, CDR2 SQIVND (reference sequence). The CDR3 is made up of 15 amino acids. This chain's CDR3 is CARRVGVQGTGELFF. The CDR3 nucleotides are TGTGCCAGGAGGGTAGGGGTACAGGGCACCGGGGAGCTGTTTTTT.